The source of this TCR beta chain is a study of T cell repertoires in cytomegalovirus infection. Study information: Indications of both CMV infection and matching HLA type were provided by public TCR beta signatures.

Notes on the study in general: In two of eight donors, the top clonotype was HLA-C-restricted CMV-specific. Carriers of CMV plus the relevant HLA were identified by cumulative public TCR beta family frequency.

Germline V lookup: CDR1 SGHDN, CDR2 FVKESK. CDR3 length: 15 amino acids. Trimming took 1 base from V and 2 from J, leaving 9 bases between them. As for this clonotype: The antigen remains undetermined.

TCRdb redid the calling of the reads with MiXCR, one entry per CDR3 protein. The top ten clones hold 1.5% to 2% of a sample with 200,000 to 300,000 distinct CDR3 sequences, about 12% of them seen once. Material: PBMCs. The chain couples TRBV14 to TRBJ2-1; D possibly uses TRBD1 or TRBD2 (5 bases each). This receptor was obtained from a human donor in good health (CMV status not recorded). Some clones in this sample may be carry-over from other donors' samples. CDR3 nucleotides: TGTGCCAGCAGCCAAGCTACGGGACCCTACAATGAGCAGTTCTTC. This gives the protein CASSQATGPYNEQFF.